The clone carrying this T cell receptor (beta chain) was counted a single time. The data belong to a study of blood T cell repertoires in COVID-19. As for the study in general: The study drew acute and convalescent COVID-19 samples from the United States, Italy and Spain. T cells, B-cell-depleted T cells, or PBMCs supplied cDNA or gDNA.

In the authors' workflow: Amplification with reference gene primers provided the estimates of nucleated cell counts. The protocol was immunoSEQ multiplex PCR, while the TCRdb copy is restricted to in-frame clones and leaves out a portion. That table supplies the V and J calls and clone size; D and trimming were determined from the DNA. The table records roughly 250,000 clones, approximately 91% of them present only once. This CDR3 is built from 16 residues. CDR1 is LGHNA and CDR2 is YSLEER in the germline V gene. V lost 0 bases and J lost 0, with 8 bases in between. The sequence was collected from a woman aged 25 to 39 with acute or convalescent COVID-19. The sequencing input was peripheral blood. This chain uses TRBV4-3 with TRBJ2-2; D uncertain. DNA for the CDR3: TGCGCCAGCAGCCAAGAACAGTCGACGAACACCGGGGAGCTGTTTTTT. Protein product: CASSQEQSTNTGELFF.